Sequencing of this T cell receptor beta chain was carried out in a study of blood T cell repertoires in COVID-19 (dated by TCRdb to about 2020). In the study overall: Recovered participants in ImmuneRACE Cohort 3 were defined as having two consecutive negative NP/OP PCR tests, clearance from a healthcare professional, or resolution of symptoms. A de-identified subject ID, COVID-19 status, age in years and sex were almost always included in the sample metadata. The material from the prospective study consisted of cDNA or gDNA derived from T cells, B-cell-depleted T cells, or PBMCs. The samples were drawn from two sources: the first 160 participants of the ongoing ImmuneRACE study, and 1,254 subjects contributed by 6 global collaborators. The repertoires were released in a freely available public database meant as a resource for research on the immune response to SARS-CoV-2. Where HLA class I and class II types were available, the types were taken from metadata supplied by the sample provider, not from assay-based typing. Subjects who had been exposed to COVID-19, were actively infected with it, or had recovered from it provided the deeply sampled blood TCRbeta repertoires that made up the dataset. The collaborator samples originated in the United States, Italy and Spain and spanned the acute and convalescent phases of COVID-19. Overall study outcomes, separate from this receptor: Clinical and demographic metadata were provided uncurated, with the amount varying by source and participant.

The CDR3 covers 12 residues, taking in both the cysteine and the phenylalanine. Only the CDR3 DNA is retained, 36 bases long and in frame from the first base. V is pruned by 0 bases and J by 16 bases, leaving 5 bases of the junction without a gene match. Based on the germline V gene, the CDR1 and CDR2 sequences are SGHAT and FQNNGV. Remarks on this clone: No antigen is known for it. Base qualities are not at hand, and no much larger clone is one base apart.

The immunoSEQ Assay, a bias-controlled multiplex PCR, was used to amplify TCRbeta CDR3 regions from genomic DNA. From the authors' description of their analysis: Within the assay, amplification of reference gene primers was used to estimate how many nucleated cells each sample contained. To quantify the absolute abundance of each unique TCRbeta CDR3 rearrangement, sequence reads were collapsed and filtered. For each sample, productive Simpson clonality was calculated as the square root of Simpson's diversity index over productive rearrangements. The table comes from immuneACCESS by way of TCRdb, which keeps in-frame sequences with V and J called. Part of the clones is missing from these tables; in studies checked, under half for an unresolved V gene and the rest for unknown reasons. V and J calls and clone size are as listed in that table; D and trimming were resolved from the DNA. The sample table lists 400,000 or so clones, around 87% of them with a count of one. Approximately 1.9% of the sample is held by the ten biggest clonotypes.

Participants in the prospective study were enrolled through a virtual design, were aged roughly 18 to 100 years, and lived in roughly 24 United States geographic areas. In the prospective study, cohorts were assigned on the basis of participant-reported clinical history obtained from a screening survey and a study questionnaire. Mobile phlebotomists in the prospective study collected whole blood, serum and a nasopharyngeal or oropharyngeal swab from every participant. Additional blood draws and questionnaires over an approximately two-month period could optionally be provided by prospective study participants. Prospective study blood samples were shipped either frozen or at room temperature before DNA extraction.

This receptor chain uses TRBV11-2 and TRBJ2-1; 8 junctional bases match TRBD2. Input material: PBMCs or T cells enriched from blood (not recorded which). The receptor was derived from a man in his forties or fifties in a cohort exposed to, infected with or recovered from COVID-19 (not recorded which). The CDR3 loop reads CASSLERSGSFF. In nucleotide form, the sequence is TGTGCCAGCAGCTTAGAACGGAGCGGGAGTTTCTTC.